The source of this T cell receptor beta chain is a study of blood T cell repertoires in COVID-19. Study information: The United States, Italy and Spain provided the acute and convalescent COVID-19 samples. T cells, B-cell-depleted T cells, or PBMCs provided the cDNA or gDNA that served as material.

In the original processing: Estimated nucleated cell counts came from reference gene primer amplification. Assay used: immunoSEQ multiplex PCR; TCRdb lists only in-frame clones, some missing. V and J calls and clone size are given by that table; D and trimming were obtained from the DNA. The table records tens of thousands of clones, roughly 80% of them present only once. The receptor's source is a human donor in a cohort sampled during active COVID-19. The sequenced sample consisted of peripheral blood.

The CDR3 here is CASSSLGGTEAFF. CDR3 sequence (DNA): TGTGCCAGCAGTAGCCTCGGGGGAACTGAAGCTTTCTTT. This sequence joins TRBV2 and TRBJ1-1, with D possibly matching TRBD1 (5 bases). The V gene's germline CDR1 is SNHLY and CDR2 FYNNEI. Deletions cut 5 bases from V and 5 bases from J, with 12 bases between. This CDR3 has 13 amino acids.